The present entry profiles one T cell receptor (beta chain) with its context. Its target is unknown. Germline assignment: CDR1 SGHNT and CDR2 YYREEE (reference sequence). V shed 2 bases and J shed 8 bases, with 8 bases lying between them. This CDR3 spans 12 amino acids. Of the isolated RNA, all was reverse transcribed, and so the sequenced material was expressed TCRB transcripts. Data came from immunoSEQ multiplex PCR; TCRdb stores just in-frame clones and leaves some out. Of about 150,000 clones listed, roughly 8% are singletons. This record comes from a study of beta chain features in type 1 diabetes. General study findings and limits: For type 1 diabetes patients, VDJ junctions showed fewer insertions and more deletions.

The sequenced material came from central memory CD4+ T cells from blood. The TCR was taken from a man aged 18 to 30 in good health. The rearrangement uses TRBV5-4 and TRBJ1-5; D remains unclear. The CDR3 DNA sequence: TGTGCCAGCAGCTTCGGGTTCGAGCCCCAGCATTTT. It specifies CASSFGFEPQHF.